Listed below are T cell receptor beta chains from one sample, sequenced in a study of cytomegalovirus exposure and HLA in healthy donors. Profiling relied on immunoSEQ multiplex PCR, and the TCRdb table lists in-frame clones only, not all of them. There are about 150,000 clones in the sample; around 79% occur only once, and less than 8% lies in the top ten. Sequencing was performed on PBMCs. The receptors shown here come from a woman aged 40 to 50 in good health and CMV-seropositive. Each CDR3 is given with its conserved first and last residue. Only some rows state a clone size, as once, few, many or a class for expanded clones.

v_gene: TRBV29-1; abundance: NA; j_gene: TRBJ2-5; CDR3aa: CSAHGVYQGTQYF
v_gene: TRBV7-6; abundance: NA; j_gene: TRBJ1-3; CDR3aa: CAVKPGTGASGNTIYF
v_gene: TRBV19; abundance: NA; j_gene: TRBJ2-7; CDR3aa: CASSIRLGQEQYF
v_gene: TRBV7-9; abundance: NA; j_gene: TRBJ1-1; CDR3aa: CASSLRQGAEAFF
v_gene: TRBV2; abundance: NA; j_gene: TRBJ1-1; CDR3aa: CASSASLNTEAFF
v_gene: TRBV2; abundance: NA; j_gene: TRBJ2-1; CDR3aa: CASTPARLDYNEQFF
v_gene: TRBV5-1; abundance: few; j_gene: TRBJ2-3; CDR3aa: CASSLPTSDSTDTQYF
v_gene: TRBV7-9; abundance: NA; j_gene: TRBJ2-7; CDR3aa: CASSLSGSSYEQYF
v_gene: TRBV4-2; abundance: NA; j_gene: TRBJ1-3; CDR3aa: CASSQHTKGNTIYF
v_gene: TRBV19; abundance: few; j_gene: TRBJ1-1; CDR3aa: CASSIFPGQGGNTEAFF
v_gene: TRBV5-5; abundance: few; j_gene: TRBJ2-7; CDR3aa: CASSDTPYEQYF
v_gene: TRBV5-6; abundance: NA; j_gene: TRBJ1-1; CDR3aa: CASSLMRGGTNTEAFF
v_gene: TRBV9; abundance: NA; j_gene: TRBJ2-3; CDR3aa: CASSVNGGAIDTQYF
v_gene: TRBV27; abundance: NA; j_gene: TRBJ2-2; CDR3aa: CASSEQHTGELFF